This section outlines one TCR beta chain sequence together with its context. As yet, its antigen is unknown. Germline CDR1 and CDR2: SGHRS and YFSETQ. The CDR3 runs to 16 residues. V lost 4 bases and J lost 5, with 21 bases in between. The sample originates from a study of beta chain features in type 1 diabetes. The study, taken as a whole, reports: Patients with Type 1 diabetes showed moderately but significantly shorter TCRB CDR3s in all four CD4+ subsets.

Reverse transcribing all isolated RNA meant expressed TCRB transcripts were sequenced. Measured with immunoSEQ multiplex PCR; TCRdb has only the in-frame clones, and not every one. Of about 170,000 clones in the sample, approximately 8% were seen once. Material for sequencing was central memory CD4+ T cells from blood. The receptor was isolated from a young man with type 1 diabetes. The chain employs TRBV5-1 and TRBJ1-2; tentative D call: TRBD1 (6 bases). The DNA for the CDR3 is TGCGCCAGCAGCCCCGGACAGACCATGGTTATGTATGGCTACACCTTC. This sequence encodes CASSPGQTMVMYGYTF.